The source of this TCR beta chain is a study of long-term antiretroviral therapy in people with HIV (dated by TCRdb to 2021 to 2024). For context, the study as a whole: The earliest samples were collected about a decade before the 2015 WHO recommendation for immediate ART, when ART was typically delayed until CD4 counts fell. This retrospective serial study examined whether starting ART and sustained HIV suppression were associated with changes in the composition and diversity of the TRB repertoire in peripheral blood. No cross-contamination during QIAcube processing turned up in test extractions that ran a monoclonal T-cell line alongside more than 30 polyclonal samples. A total of roughly 180 cryopreserved PBMC samples were contributed to the cohort by 30 adults with confirmed HIV infection, with samples collected serially over a mean of around 6 years (range 1-12). Of the 30 participants with HIV, approximately twelve were female.

The immunoSEQ hsTCRB v3.0 assay was used at survey level resolution for TRB variable region sequencing. The target sequencing depth for TRB was about 35,000-50,000 T-cell genomes per sample. Pooled TRB libraries were sequenced on an Illumina MiSeq with a v3 150-cycle kit. The authors processed their data as follows. Analysis of repertoires was carried out in R inside a reproducible Nextflow workflow spanning QC, data transformation and analysis. Custom analyses were implemented in LymphoSeq2, an R package for AIRR-Seq data exploration. A few samples that produced fewer than 5000 total TRB sequences were removed, so under 200 HIV repertoires were analyzed. Among the approximately 180 retained HIV repertoires, 59 were collected before ART initiation and roughly 130 were collected after ART initiation. Repertoires were downsampled to 5000 TRB nucleotide sequences, with summary statistics averaged over 100 downsampling iterations. Only TRB sequences with CDR3 regions of at least seven amino acids were retained for analysis. A Shannon entropy-derived clonality score and the Gini coefficient were used to measure diversity. In repertoire networks, the top 5000 CDR3 amino acid sequences were linked whenever an edit distance of one separated two sequences. GLIPH2 predicted antigen specificity groups and MHC restriction for TRB CDR3 amino acid sequences. To flag known CMV, EBV, HIV or tissue antigen associations, CDR3 amino acid sequences were matched against VDJdb and McPAS-TCR. Pre-ART, post-ART and control groups were compared with Wilcoxon signed-rank tests and Holm-Bonferroni correction. TCRdb obtained this table from immuneACCESS and retained in-frame rearrangements with V and J assigned. These tables miss some clones; where compared with another copy, unresolved V genes account for less than half of the shortfall, and the remainder is unexplained. Clone size and V and J calls were adopted from that table, with D and trimming inferred from the DNA. The sample has some 23,000 clones on record, roughly four fifths of them singletons. The ten largest clones take up about 5% of the sample.

Participants were included only if at least one PBMC sample before ART initiation and at least two post-ART samples were available. Every participant with HIV received treatment in the United States of America. Cryopreserved samples of about 0.95-11 million PBMC were thawed and washed before DNA extraction. At the time of the earliest PBMC sample, participants with HIV were aged between roughly 23 and 60 years. Per participant, PBMC samples came from 1-4 timepoints prior to ART initiation and 2-8 timepoints following ART initiation, for a median of 7 samples. Serial HIV viral load, CD4+ T-cell count, ART history and demographic data were obtained for every participant. Using a Qiagen kit on a QIAcube, genomic DNA was extracted from unsorted PBMC, with samples processed in batches of 12. What the study reported, not specific to this receptor: A significant increase in TRB diversity was found to be associated with ART initiation, although TRB diversity was observed to remain significantly below that of transplant donor controls even after long-term ART. The samples were dated from about 2003 to 2018, and the ART regimens that were used may be less effective than current ART regimens. CDR3 length ranges in HIV repertoires were narrower than in controls, and network structure suggested an antigen-experienced repertoire with only a slight naive shift after ART. No data were available on ART adherence, viral resistance or therapy changes, limiting inferences about post-ART repertoire changes. Because cell numbers in pre-ART samples were limited, unsorted PBMC were profiled instead of sorted CD4+ and CD8+ T cells. The repertoire was dominated across all time points by expanded TRB clones identified before ART initiation, although this dominance was seen to fluctuate and to decrease in many PLHIV after ART. Owing to limited PBMC availability, only the TCR beta chain was sequenced, without alpha chain pairing.

On this clone itself: Its antigen has not been determined. Per-nucleotide qualities are absent, and no much larger clonotype sits a single base away.

Sequenced material: unsorted PBMCs, taken 0.3 years after starting antiretroviral therapy. The TCR was taken from a man aged 45-60 years with HIV.

The DNA reads TGTGCCAGCAGGAGGGGCCAAGAGACCCAGTACTTC. Translated, it reads CASRRGQETQYF. The sequence links TRBV6-5 to TRBJ2-5; the D call is possibly TRBD1 or TRBD2, each sharing 5 bases. From its cysteine to its phenylalanine, the CDR3 spans 12 amino acids. The read is trimmed to its CDR3 DNA, 36 bases read in frame from base 1. CDR1 is given as MNHEY and CDR2 as SVGAGI, both from the germline V gene. The junction carries 6 bases between V and J, which are trimmed by 6 bases and 1 base respectively.